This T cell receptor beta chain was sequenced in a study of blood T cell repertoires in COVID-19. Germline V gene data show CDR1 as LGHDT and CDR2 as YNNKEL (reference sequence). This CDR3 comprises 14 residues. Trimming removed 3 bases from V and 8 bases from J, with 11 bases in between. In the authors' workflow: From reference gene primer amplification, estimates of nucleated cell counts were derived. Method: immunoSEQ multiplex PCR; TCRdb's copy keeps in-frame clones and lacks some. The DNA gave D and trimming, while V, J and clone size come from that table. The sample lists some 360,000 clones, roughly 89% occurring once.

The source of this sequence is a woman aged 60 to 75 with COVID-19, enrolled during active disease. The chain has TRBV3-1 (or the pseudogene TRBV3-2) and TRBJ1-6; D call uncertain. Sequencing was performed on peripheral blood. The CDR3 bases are TGTGCCAGCAGCCAGAGCTATTCTGATTCACCCCTCCACTTT. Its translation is CASSQSYSDSPLHF.